This paragraph covers one T cell receptor (beta chain) sequence. Per the original data handling: Scientists estimated how many nucleated cells there were by amplifying reference gene primers. Method: immunoSEQ multiplex PCR; TCRdb's copy keeps in-frame clones and lacks some. That table gives V, J and clone size, and the DNA gave D and trimming. The sample holds over 150,000 clones, around four fifths seen once. The record originates from a study of blood T cell repertoires in COVID-19. Study-level background: Sites across the United States, Italy and Spain contributed samples from acute and convalescent COVID-19. Sources were T cells, B-cell-depleted T cells, or PBMCs; the material itself was cDNA or gDNA.

Patients from Seattle were sampled longitudinally, starting during active infection. The germline V gene has CDR1 SGHNT and CDR2 YENEEA. V lost 0 bases and J lost 7, with 13 bases in between. The CDR3 is 15 amino acids. This sequence was found in a woman in her thirties or forties with COVID-19, enrolled during active disease. This sequence joins TRBV11-3 and TRBJ2-1; D perhaps matches TRBD2 (5 bases). The sample was peripheral blood. Written as DNA, the CDR3 is TGTGCCAGCAGCTTAGATACGAGGGTATCAAATGAGCAGTTCTTC. Protein product: CASSLDTRVSNEQFF.